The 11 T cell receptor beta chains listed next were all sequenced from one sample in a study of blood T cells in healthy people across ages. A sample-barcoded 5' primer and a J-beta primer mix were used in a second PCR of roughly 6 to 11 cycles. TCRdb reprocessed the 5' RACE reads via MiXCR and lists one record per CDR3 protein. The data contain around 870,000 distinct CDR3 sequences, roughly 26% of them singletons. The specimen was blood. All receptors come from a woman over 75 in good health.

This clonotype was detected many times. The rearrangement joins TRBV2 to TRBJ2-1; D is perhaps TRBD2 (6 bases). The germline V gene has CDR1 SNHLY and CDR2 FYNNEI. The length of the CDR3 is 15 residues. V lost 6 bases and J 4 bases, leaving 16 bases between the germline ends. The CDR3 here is CASSRLVNNYNEQFF. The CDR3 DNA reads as TGTGCCAGCAGCCGACTAGTAAACAATTACAATGAGCAGTTCTTC.

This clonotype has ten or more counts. The CDR3 is CAWSAGLLYEQYF. CDR3 nucleotides: TGTGCCTGGAGTGCGGGACTACTGTACGAGCAGTACTTC. J is TRBJ2-7 and V is TRBV30; 7 bases align to TRBD2. The CDR3 has 13 amino acids. The junction had 4 bases not matched to a gene; V was cut back by 1 base and J by 4 bases. Germline V gene lookup returns CDR1 GTSNPN and CDR2 SVGIG (reference sequence). The full variable domain, completed using reference TRBV30 and TRBJ2-7, is SQTIHQWPATLVQPVGSPLSLECTVEGTSNPNLYWYRQAAGRGLQLLFYSVGIGQISSEVPQNLSASRPQDRQFILSSKKLLLSDSGFYLCAWSAGLLYEQYFGPGTRLTVT.

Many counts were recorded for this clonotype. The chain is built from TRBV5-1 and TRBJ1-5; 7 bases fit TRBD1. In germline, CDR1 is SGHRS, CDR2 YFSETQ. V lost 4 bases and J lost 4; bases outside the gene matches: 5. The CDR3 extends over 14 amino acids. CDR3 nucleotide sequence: TGCGCCAGCAGCGGGGACAGCTTAAATCAGCCCCAGCATTTT. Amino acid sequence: CASSGDSLNQPQHF.

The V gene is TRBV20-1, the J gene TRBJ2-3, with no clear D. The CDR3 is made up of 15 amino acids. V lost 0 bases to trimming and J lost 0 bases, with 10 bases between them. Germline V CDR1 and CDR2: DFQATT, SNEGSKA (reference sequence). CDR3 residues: CSARETFRSTDTQYF. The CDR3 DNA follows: TGCAGTGCTAGAGAGACGTTTCGGAGCACAGATACGCAGTATTTT.

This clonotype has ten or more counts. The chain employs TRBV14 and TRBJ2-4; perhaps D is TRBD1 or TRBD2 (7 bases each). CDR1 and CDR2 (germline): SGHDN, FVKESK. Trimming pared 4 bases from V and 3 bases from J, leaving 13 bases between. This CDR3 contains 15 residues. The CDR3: CASSPSGGGKNIQYF. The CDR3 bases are TGTGCCAGCAGCCCATCAGGGGGGGGCAAAAACATTCAGTACTTC.

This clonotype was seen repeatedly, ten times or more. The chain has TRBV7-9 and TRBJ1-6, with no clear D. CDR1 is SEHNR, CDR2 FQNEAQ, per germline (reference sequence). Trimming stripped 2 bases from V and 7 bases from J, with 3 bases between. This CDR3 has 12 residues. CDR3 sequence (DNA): TGTGCCAGCAGCTTACAGAATTCACCCCTCCACTTT. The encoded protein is CASSLQNSPLHF.

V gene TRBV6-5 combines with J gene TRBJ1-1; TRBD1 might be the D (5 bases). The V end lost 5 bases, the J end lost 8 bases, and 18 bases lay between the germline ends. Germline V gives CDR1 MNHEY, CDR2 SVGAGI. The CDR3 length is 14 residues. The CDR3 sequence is CASSPLRGREEAFF. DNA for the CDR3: TGTGCCAGCAGTCCCCTACGGGGGAGAGAGGAAGCTTTCTTT.

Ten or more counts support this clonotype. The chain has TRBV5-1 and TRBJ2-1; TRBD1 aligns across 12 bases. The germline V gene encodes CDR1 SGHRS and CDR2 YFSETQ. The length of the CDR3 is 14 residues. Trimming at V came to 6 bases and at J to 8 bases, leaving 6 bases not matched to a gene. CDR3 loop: CASKGQGASYEQFF. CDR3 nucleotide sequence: TGCGCCAGCAAGGGACAGGGGGCGAGCTATGAGCAGTTCTTC.

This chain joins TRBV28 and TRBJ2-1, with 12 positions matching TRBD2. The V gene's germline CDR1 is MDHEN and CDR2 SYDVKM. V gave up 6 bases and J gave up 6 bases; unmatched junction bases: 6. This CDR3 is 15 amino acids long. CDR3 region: CASSKLAGGCNEQFF. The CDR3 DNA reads TGTGCCAGCAGCAAACTAGCGGGGGGCTGCAATGAGCAGTTCTTC.

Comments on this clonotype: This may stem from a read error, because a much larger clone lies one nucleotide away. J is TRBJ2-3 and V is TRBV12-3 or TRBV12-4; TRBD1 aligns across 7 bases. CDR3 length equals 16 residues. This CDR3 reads CASSLVPTGSTDAQYF. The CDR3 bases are TGTGCCAGCAGTTTAGTCCCGACAGGGAGCACAGATGCGCAGTATTTT.

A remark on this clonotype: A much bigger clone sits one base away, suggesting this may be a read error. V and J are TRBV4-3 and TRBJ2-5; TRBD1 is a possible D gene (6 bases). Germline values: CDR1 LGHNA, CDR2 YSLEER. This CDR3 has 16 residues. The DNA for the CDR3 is TGCGCCGGCAGCCAGAGGCAGGCAGGGGAAAGAGAGACCCAGTACTTC. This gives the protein CAGSQRQAGERETQYF.